A single sample is the source of the 32 T cell receptor beta chains below, sequenced in a study of OX40 agonist ivuxolimab in advanced cancers. Using immunoSEQ multiplex PCR, the repertoire was profiled, and TCRdb retains in-frame clones only, with some absent. The sample records tens of thousands of clones, more than 70% being singletons. The sample consisted of CD4+ or CD8+ T cells sorted from blood, taken in a trial of the OX40 agonist ivuxolimab. The source of these receptors is an adult with an advanced solid tumor such as melanoma, head and neck, liver or kidney cancer.

In its sample, this clone was seen a few times. CDR3 nucleotides: TGTGTAGCTAGACAGGGCGGGTTCTACGAGCAGTACTTC. Translating it yields CVARQGGFYEQYF. The V gene is TRBV30, the J gene TRBJ2-7, with 7 positions matching TRBD1. The CDR3 covers 13 residues. The germline CDR1 and CDR2 sequences are GTSNPN and SVGIG (reference sequence).

The J gene is TRBJ1-1, the V gene TRBV9; possibly TRBD1 for D (6 bases). The CDR3 contains 15 residues. Trimming took 1 base from V and 1 from J, leaving 11 bases between them. CDR1 and CDR2 from the germline V gene are SGDLS and YYNGEE. This chain's CDR3 is CASSVQGRGNTEAFF. The DNA for the CDR3 is TGTGCCAGCAGCGTACAGGGGAGGGGGAACACTGAAGCTTTCTTT.

The chain uses TRBV7-3 and TRBJ2-5; D is undetermined. With 1 base removed from V and 5 bases from J, the gap between germline ends came to 8 bases. The CDR3 length is 13 residues. Germline CDR1 and CDR2: SGHTA and FQGTGA. CDR3 sequence reads: CASSLRERETQYF. The CDR3 bases are TGTGCCAGCAGCTTAAGAGAGAGGGAGACCCAGTACTTC.

The genes are TRBV7-3 and TRBJ1-1; D is ambiguous. The germline CDR1 and CDR2 sequences are SGHTA and FQGTGA. Trimming stripped 4 bases from V and 4 bases from J, with 13 bases between. The CDR3 is 14 amino acids. Here the CDR3 DNA reads TGTGCCAGCAGCTCCCAGGAGGCAGGCACTGAAGCTTTCTTT. Its translation: CASSSQEAGTEAFF.

The V and J genes are TRBV4-2 and TRBJ2-1, with D unresolved. CDR3 length: 13 residues. With 0 bases removed from V and 8 bases from J, the gap between germline ends came to 8 bases. Germline V gene sequence: CDR1 LGHNA, CDR2 YNFKEQ. In nucleotides, the CDR3 is TGTGCCAGCAGCCAAGAGATAGGGTATGAGCAGTTCTTC. It is translated as CASSQEIGYEQFF.

The genes are TRBV2 and TRBJ2-2; tentatively, D is TRBD1 or TRBD2 (6 bases each). Per germline, CDR1 SNHLY and CDR2 FYNNEI. There are 16 residues in the CDR3. The V end lost 6 bases, the J end lost 0 bases, and 14 bases lay between the germline ends. CDR3 nucleotides: TGTGCCAGCAGCCGTCGGGGGCCATCGAACACCGGGGAGCTGTTTTTT. Protein sequence: CASSRRGPSNTGELFF. The variable domain in full, completed from reference TRBV2 and TRBJ2-2, reads EPEVTQTPSHQVTQMGQEVILRCVPISNHLYFYWYRQILGQKVEFLVSFYNNEISEKSEIFDDQFSVERPDGSNFTLKIRSTKLEDSAMYFCASSRRGPSNTGELFFGEGSRLTVL.

The genes are TRBV7-9 and TRBJ1-5, with 7 bases aligning to TRBD1. V lost 4 bases to trimming and J lost 7 bases; unmatched junction nucleotides: 4. CDR3 length: 13 amino acids. Germline CDR1 reads SEHNR; CDR2 reads FQNEAQ (reference sequence). CDR3 nucleotides: TGTGCCAGCAGCTGGGAGGGGGCGCAGCCCCAGCATTTT. Amino acid sequence: CASSWEGAQPQHF.

The chain employs TRBV6-1 and TRBJ2-2; TRBD1 matches 8 bases. Germline assignment: CDR1 MNHNS and CDR2 SASEGT. CDR3 length: 14 residues. With 6 bases clipped from V and 5 bases from J, the junction kept 5 bases outside the gene matches. CDR3 DNA: TGTGCCAGCAGAAACCAGGGGGCAACCGGGGAGCTGTTTTTT. Amino acids: CASRNQGATGELFF.

J is TRBJ1-3 and V is TRBV6-6; D not certain. Germline V gene data show CDR1 as MNHNY and CDR2 as SVGAGI (reference sequence). V shed 5 bases and J shed 10 bases, with 9 bases lying between them. CDR3 size: 11 residues. As DNA, the CDR3 is TGTGCCAGCAGTCATCAAAAGACCATATATTTT. Its protein product is CASSHQKTIYF.

The chain carries TRBV14 and TRBJ1-5; D call uncertain. From germline, CDR1 is SGHDN and CDR2 FVKESK. The CDR3 runs 16 residues. Deletions cut 1 base from V and 3 bases from J, with 13 bases between. The CDR3 region is CASSQGIHHSNQPQHF. In nucleotides, the CDR3 is TGTGCCAGCAGCCAAGGGATACACCACTCCAATCAGCCCCAGCATTTT.

CDR3 residues: CASSRKLGADTQYF. CDR3 in DNA: TGTGCCAGCAGCCGTAAACTAGGCGCAGATACGCAGTATTTT. The rearrangement uses TRBV5-4 and TRBJ2-3; D is possibly TRBD2 (5 bases). Looked up from germline, CDR1 is SGHNT and CDR2 is YYREEE (reference sequence). Trimming pared 4 bases from V and 4 bases from J, leaving 13 bases between. The CDR3 runs to 14 residues. The whole variable domain, remainder taken from reference TRBV5-4 and TRBJ2-3, is ETGVTQSPTHLIKTRGQQVTLRCSSQSGHNTVSWYQQALGQGPQFIFQYYREEENGRGNFPPRFSGLQFPNYSSELNVNALELDDSALYLCASSRKLGADTQYFGPGTRLTVL.

This chain links TRBV5-6 with TRBJ1-2; D is ambiguous. V dropped 7 bases and J dropped 7 bases, with 14 bases sitting between them. The CDR3 runs 12 residues. CDR1 and CDR2 (germline): SGHDT, YYEEEE. The chain's CDR3 is CASQLGRLGYTF. The CDR3 DNA reads as TGTGCCAGCCAGCTAGGAAGGCTTGGCTACACCTTC.

The chain joins TRBV14 to TRBJ1-1; no clear D. The CDR3 has 13 residues. Germline V CDR1 and CDR2: SGHDN, FVKESK. V gave up 3 bases and J gave up 12 bases, with 17 bases separating them. Here the CDR3 reads CASSQGRWQISFF. In DNA form, the CDR3 reads TGTGCCAGCAGCCAGGGGAGGTGGCAGATATCTTTCTTT. Supplemented by reference TRBV14 and TRBJ1-1, the full variable domain reads EAGVTQFPSHSVIEKGQTVTLRCDPISGHDNLYWYRRVMGKEIKFLLHFVKESKQDESGMPNNRFLAERTGGTYSTLKVQPAELEDSGVYFCASSQGRWQISFFGQGTRLTVV.

The chain carries TRBV5-4 and TRBJ1-2, with 9 positions matching TRBD1. The CDR3 runs 15 residues. The V segment lost 5 bases and the J segment 4 bases; nucleotides outside the gene matches: 9. The germline CDR1 and CDR2 sequences are SGHNT and YYREEE (reference sequence). The CDR3 loop reads CASRSRTGASYGYTF. In nucleotides, the CDR3 is TGTGCCAGCAGATCCCGGACAGGGGCTAGCTATGGCTACACCTTC.

This clone was recorded once. This chain uses TRBV7-2 with TRBJ2-7, with 8 bases lining up with TRBD2. Germline lookup yields CDR1 SGHTA and CDR2 FQGNSA. Trimming took 1 base from V and 6 from J; bases not matched to a gene: 5. There are 14 residues in the CDR3. CDR3 in DNA: TGTGCCAGCAGCTTAGTTAGCGGGGAGGGCGAGCAGTACTTC. It yields the protein CASSLVSGEGEQYF.

The V call is TRBV11-3, the J call TRBJ2-7; TRBD2 agrees at 8 bases. Losses at the gene ends were 3 bases for V and 7 bases for J; bases not matched to a gene: 8. The CDR3 is 14 residues long. Germline assignment: CDR1 SGHNT and CDR2 YENEEA. The CDR3 reads CASSFARGAGEQYF. DNA for the CDR3: TGTGCCAGCAGCTTTGCGCGGGGGGCAGGGGAGCAGTACTTC. The full variable domain, in which reference TRBV11-3 and TRBJ2-7 provide the parts outside the CDR3, is EAGVVQSPRYKIIEKKQPVAFWCNPISGHNTLYWYLQNLGQGPELLIRYENEEAVDDSQLPKDRFSAERLKGVDSTLKIQPAELGDSAVYLCASSFARGAGEQYFGPGTRLTVT.

This sequence joins TRBV11-3 and TRBJ2-2; D is ambiguous. Germline V gene sequence: CDR1 SGHNT, CDR2 YENEEA. V was clipped by 7 bases and J by 2 bases, with 17 bases between them. This CDR3 is built from 16 residues. CDR3 DNA sequence: TGTGCCAGCAAGAACTGGGTGGCGGAAAACACCGGGGAGCTGTTTTTT. This sequence encodes CASKNWVAENTGELFF.

The chain is built from TRBV7-9 and TRBJ1-4; D gene unclear. V was pared by 4 bases and J by 4 bases, with 16 bases between. Germline CDR1 is SEHNR and CDR2 is FQNEAQ (reference sequence). The CDR3 length is 16 residues. The DNA for the CDR3 is TGTGCCAGCAGCTCCGAGGGATGGGCCCTTAATGAAAAACTGTTTTTT. This sequence encodes CASSSEGWALNEKLFF.

This chain's CDR3 is CATKTSGGSYNEQFF. The CDR3 DNA is TGTGCCACCAAGACTAGCGGGGGGTCCTACAATGAGCAGTTCTTC. The V and J genes are TRBV19 and TRBJ2-1, with 13 positions matching TRBD2. This CDR3 contains 15 residues. From germline, CDR1 is LNHDA and CDR2 SQIVND (reference sequence). Losses at the gene ends were 10 bases for V and 1 base for J; bases not matched to a gene: 4.

This sequence joins TRBV28 and TRBJ1-3, with TRBD1 matching 9 bases. Germline assignment: CDR1 MDHEN and CDR2 SYDVKM. The CDR3 totals 16 residues. The V segment lost 6 bases and the J segment 3 bases; nucleotides outside the gene matches: 9. CDR3 DNA sequence: TGTGCCAGCAGGGGGCCACAGGGGGCGCTTGGAAACACCATATATTTT. Translated, it gives CASRGPQGALGNTIYF.

This clone was observed a handful of times. This sequence joins TRBV28 and TRBJ2-1, with a possible D match to TRBD1 (5 bases). CDR1 and CDR2 (germline): MDHEN, SYDVKM. The CDR3 contains 13 residues. Trimming shortened V by 2 bases and J by 5 bases, and 7 bases separated the two germline ends. CDR3 sequence (DNA): TGTGCCAGCAGTTTAACCAGGGACAATGAGCAGTTCTTC. Protein sequence: CASSLTRDNEQFF.

The J gene is TRBJ1-2, the V gene TRBV18, with D tentatively TRBD1 (5 bases). V dropped 8 bases and J dropped 2 bases, with 12 bases sitting between them. Germline V gives CDR1 KGHSH, CDR2 LQKENI. The CDR3 has 13 amino acids. CDR3 DNA: TGTGCCAGCACGAGGGACTCCAACTATGGCTACACCTTC. As protein: CASTRDSNYGYTF.

This sequence joins TRBV4-3 and TRBJ2-7; a possible D gene is TRBD2 (5 bases). The germline CDR1 and CDR2 sequences are LGHNA and YSLEER. V was cut by 0 bases and J by 6 bases, with 9 bases left in between. CDR3 length: 13 residues. DNA of the CDR3: TGCGCCAGCAGCCAAGATGAAAGCGGCGAGCAGTACTTC. This gives the protein CASSQDESGEQYF.

This clone ranks as medium-sized (0.01 to 0.1%). This chain joins TRBV2 and TRBJ2-7; 16 positions agree with TRBD2. This CDR3 has 20 residues. Per germline, CDR1 SNHLY and CDR2 FYNNEI. The V gene end was trimmed by 8 bases and the J gene end by 3 bases; junction bases not matched to a gene: 19. The CDR3 spells CASGGTSGGAAPRALYEQYF. DNA for the CDR3: TGTGCCAGCGGAGGGACTAGCGGGGGGGCCGCGCCGAGGGCTCTCTACGAGCAGTACTTC.

This chain links TRBV28 with TRBJ1-2; a possible D gene is TRBD1 (5 bases). The V gene's germline CDR1 is MDHEN and CDR2 SYDVKM. The CDR3 runs to 12 residues. V was pared by 7 bases and J by 3 bases, with 9 bases between. In nucleotides, the CDR3 is TGTGCCAGCATTCAGGGAGACTATGGCTACACCTTC. It is translated as CASIQGDYGYTF.

The chain has TRBV7-9 and TRBJ1-1, with TRBD1 matching 8 bases. The CDR3 has 14 residues. Per the germline V gene, CDR1 is SEHNR and CDR2 is FQNEAQ (reference sequence). V gave up 7 bases and J gave up 1 base; unmatched junction bases: 5. In nucleotides, the CDR3 is TGTGCCAGCATACCCACAGGGGGGAACACTGAAGCTTTCTTT. Amino acid sequence: CASIPTGGNTEAFF. Filled out from reference TRBV7-9 and TRBJ1-1, the complete variable domain reads DTGVSQNPRHKITKRGQNVTFRCDPISEHNRLYWYRQTLGQGPEFLTYFQNEAQLEKSRLLSDRFSAERPKGSFSTLEIQRTEQGDSAMYLCASIPTGGNTEAFFGQGTRLTVV.

V gene TRBV5-4 combines with J gene TRBJ1-2; D unresolved. Trimming left V 0 bases short and J 0 bases short, with 6 bases between. CDR1 is SGHNT, CDR2 YYREEE, per germline (reference sequence). The CDR3 has 14 amino acids. This chain's CDR3 is CASSLEVSNYGYTF. CDR3 in DNA: TGTGCCAGCAGCTTGGAGGTTTCTAACTATGGCTACACCTTC. The full variable domain, its missing parts supplied by reference TRBV5-4 and TRBJ1-2, is ETGVTQSPTHLIKTRGQQVTLRCSSQSGHNTVSWYQQALGQGPQFIFQYYREEENGRGNFPPRFSGLQFPNYSSELNVNALELDDSALYLCASSLEVSNYGYTFGSGTRLTVV.

This chain joins TRBV5-1 and TRBJ1-4; 7 nucleotides line up with TRBD1. This CDR3 is built from 15 residues. Germline values: CDR1 SGHRS, CDR2 YFSETQ. The V and J ends lost 4 bases and 6 bases, in that order; junction bases with no gene match: 9. CDR3 sequence (DNA): TGCGCCAGCAGCGGAACCGGGACAGTCCATGAAAAACTGTTTTTT. As protein: CASSGTGTVHEKLFF.

The chain joins TRBV6-6 to TRBJ1-2; perhaps TRBD1 as D (6 bases). Germline V lookup: CDR1 MNHNY, CDR2 SVGAGI (reference sequence). V lost 2 bases and J lost 6, with 16 bases in between. This CDR3 is built from 15 residues. CDR3 residues: CASSYPGVGADGYTF. The CDR3, as DNA: TGTGCCAGCAGTTACCCCGGAGTGGGGGCGGATGGCTACACCTTC.

The J gene is TRBJ2-7, the V gene TRBV6-5, with D tentatively TRBD1 (5 bases). V lost 6 bases to trimming and J lost 5 bases, with 20 bases between them. The CDR3 has 15 amino acids. Germline values: CDR1 MNHEY, CDR2 SVGAGI. The CDR3 coding sequence is TGTGCCAGCAGGCAGACAGTTTTTACCAGGGACGAGCAGTACTTC. Its translation is CASRQTVFTRDEQYF.

As to this clone: Other DNA sequences in the same sample also yield this CDR3. The chain joins TRBV6-5 to TRBJ2-7; D call uncertain. Germline V gene lookup returns CDR1 MNHEY and CDR2 SVGAGI. V was trimmed by 0 bases and J by 6 bases, leaving 3 bases between them. The CDR3 is made up of 11 amino acids. CDR3 sequence (DNA): TGTGCCAGCAGTTACTCTGGCGAGCAGTACTTC. This gives the protein CASSYSGEQYF.

This chain connects TRBV11-2 to TRBJ2-3; TRBD1 aligns across 8 bases. The ends lost 2 bases at V and 2 bases at J; junction bases unmatched: 3. CDR1 SGHAT and CDR2 FQNNGV come from the germline V gene. The CDR3 has 15 amino acids. CDR3 sequence reads: CASSLRQGLTDTQYF. The CDR3 nucleotides read TGTGCCAGCAGCTTACGACAGGGGCTCACAGATACGCAGTATTTT.